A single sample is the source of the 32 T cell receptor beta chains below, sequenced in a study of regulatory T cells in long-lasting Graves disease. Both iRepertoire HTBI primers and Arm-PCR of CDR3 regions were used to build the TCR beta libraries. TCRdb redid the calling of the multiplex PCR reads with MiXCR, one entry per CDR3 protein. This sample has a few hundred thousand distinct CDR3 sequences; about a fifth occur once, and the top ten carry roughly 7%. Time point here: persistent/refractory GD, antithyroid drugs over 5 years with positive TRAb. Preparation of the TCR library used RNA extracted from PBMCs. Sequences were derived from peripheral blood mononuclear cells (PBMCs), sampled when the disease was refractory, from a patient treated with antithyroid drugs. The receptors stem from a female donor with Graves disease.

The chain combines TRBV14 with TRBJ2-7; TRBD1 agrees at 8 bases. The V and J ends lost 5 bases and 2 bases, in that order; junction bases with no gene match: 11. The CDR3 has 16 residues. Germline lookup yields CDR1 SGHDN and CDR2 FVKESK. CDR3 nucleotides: TGTGCCAGCAGCACCTACCGACAGGGGCATCCCTACGAGCAGTACTTC. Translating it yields CASSTYRQGHPYEQYF. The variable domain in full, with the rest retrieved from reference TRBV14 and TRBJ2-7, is EAGVTQFPSHSVIEKGQTVTLRCDPISGHDNLYWYRRVMGKEIKFLLHFVKESKQDESGMPNNRFLAERTGGTYSTLKVQPAELEDSGVYFCASSTYRQGHPYEQYFGPGTRLTVT.

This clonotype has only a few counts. The CDR3 region has the DNA TGTGCCAGCAGCTCTACAGGGAAGGTCCCCTTGGCCGAGCAGTACTTC. Residues: CASSSTGKVPLAEQYF. This chain links TRBV5-5 with TRBJ2-7, with a tentative D call TRBD1 (6 bases). From germline, CDR1 is SGHKS and CDR2 YYEKEE (reference sequence). Trimming cost V 3 bases and J 6 bases, with 22 bases left between them. CDR3 size: 16 residues.

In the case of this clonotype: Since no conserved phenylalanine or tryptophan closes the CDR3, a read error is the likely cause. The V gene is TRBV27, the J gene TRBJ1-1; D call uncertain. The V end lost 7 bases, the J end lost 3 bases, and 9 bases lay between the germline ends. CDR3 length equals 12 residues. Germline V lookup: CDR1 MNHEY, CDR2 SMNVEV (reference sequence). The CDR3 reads CASKGRYTEAFL. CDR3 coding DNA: TGTGCCAGCAAAGGGCGGTACACTGAAGCTTTCCTT.

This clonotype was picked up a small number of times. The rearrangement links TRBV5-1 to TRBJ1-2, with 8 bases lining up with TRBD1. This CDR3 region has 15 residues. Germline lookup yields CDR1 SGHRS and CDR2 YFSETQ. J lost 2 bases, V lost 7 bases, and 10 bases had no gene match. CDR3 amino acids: CASGSTAGGNYGYTF. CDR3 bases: TGCGCCAGCGGTTCTACCGCAGGGGGCAACTATGGCTACACCTTC.

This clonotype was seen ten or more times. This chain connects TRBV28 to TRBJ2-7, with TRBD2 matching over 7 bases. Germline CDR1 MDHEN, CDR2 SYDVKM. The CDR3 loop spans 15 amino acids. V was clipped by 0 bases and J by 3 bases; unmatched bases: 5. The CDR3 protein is CASSLWGEGLYEQYF. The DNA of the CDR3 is TGTGCCAGCAGTTTATGGGGGGAGGGCCTCTACGAGCAGTACTTC.

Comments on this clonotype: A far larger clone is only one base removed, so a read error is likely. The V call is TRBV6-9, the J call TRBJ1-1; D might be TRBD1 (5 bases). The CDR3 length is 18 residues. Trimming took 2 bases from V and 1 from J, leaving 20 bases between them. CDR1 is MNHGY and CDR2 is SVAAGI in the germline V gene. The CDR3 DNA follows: TGTGCCAGCAGTTATCACAGGACCTTAGTATTTCGGAACACTGAAGCTTTCTTT. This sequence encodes CASSYHRTLVFRNTEAFF.

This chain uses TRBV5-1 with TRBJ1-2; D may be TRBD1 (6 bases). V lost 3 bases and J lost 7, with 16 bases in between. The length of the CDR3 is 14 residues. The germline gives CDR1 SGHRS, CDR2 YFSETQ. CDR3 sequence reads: CASSSSWGAIGYTF. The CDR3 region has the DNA TGCGCCAGCAGCTCGTCGTGGGGGGCTATTGGCTACACCTTC.

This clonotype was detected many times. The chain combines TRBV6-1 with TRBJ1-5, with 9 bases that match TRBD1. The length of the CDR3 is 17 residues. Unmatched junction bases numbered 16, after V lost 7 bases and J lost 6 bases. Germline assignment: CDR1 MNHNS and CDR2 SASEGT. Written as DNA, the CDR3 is TGTGCCAGCAACCACGGACAGGGGACGCCGGGAGGTCAGCCCCAGCATTTT. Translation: CASNHGQGTPGGQPQHF.

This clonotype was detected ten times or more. The CDR3 region is CASSFRQGVNTEAFF. In DNA, the CDR3 is TGTGCCAGCAGTTTTCGACAGGGGGTGAACACTGAAGCTTTCTTT. This rearrangement joins TRBV12-3 or TRBV12-4 to TRBJ1-1, with 9 bases aligning to TRBD1. The CDR3 sequence is 15 residues long. Trimming cost V 3 bases and J 0 bases; bases outside gene matches: 2.

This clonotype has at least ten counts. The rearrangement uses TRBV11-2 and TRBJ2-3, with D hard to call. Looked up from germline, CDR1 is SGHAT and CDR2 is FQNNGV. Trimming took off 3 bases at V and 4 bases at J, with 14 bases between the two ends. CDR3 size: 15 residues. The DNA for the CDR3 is TGTGCCAGCAGCTTTTACGGCATGGTAGCAGATACGCAGTATTTT. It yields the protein CASSFYGMVADTQYF.

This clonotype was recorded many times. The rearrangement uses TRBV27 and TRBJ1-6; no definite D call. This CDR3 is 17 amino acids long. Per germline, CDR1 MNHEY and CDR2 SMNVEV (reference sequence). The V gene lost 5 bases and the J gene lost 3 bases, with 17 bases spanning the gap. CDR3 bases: TGTGCCAGCAGTCCCCGTCCCTCACAAGACTATAATTCACCCCTCCACTTT. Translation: CASSPRPSQDYNSPLHF.

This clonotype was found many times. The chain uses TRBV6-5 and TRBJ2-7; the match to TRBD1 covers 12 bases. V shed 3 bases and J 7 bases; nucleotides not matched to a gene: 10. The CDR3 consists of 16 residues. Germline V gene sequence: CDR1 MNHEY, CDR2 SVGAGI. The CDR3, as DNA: TGTGCCAGCAGTTATTCCTTCGGGACAGGGGGCCGAGAGCAGTACTTC. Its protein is CASSYSFGTGGREQYF.

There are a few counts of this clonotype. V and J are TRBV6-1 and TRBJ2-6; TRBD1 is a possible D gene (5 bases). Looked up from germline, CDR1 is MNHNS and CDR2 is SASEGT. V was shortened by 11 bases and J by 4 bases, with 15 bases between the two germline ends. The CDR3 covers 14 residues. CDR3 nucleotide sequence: TGTGCCTCTCAGGACATCTCCGGGGCCAACGTCCTGACTTTC. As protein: CASQDISGANVLTF.

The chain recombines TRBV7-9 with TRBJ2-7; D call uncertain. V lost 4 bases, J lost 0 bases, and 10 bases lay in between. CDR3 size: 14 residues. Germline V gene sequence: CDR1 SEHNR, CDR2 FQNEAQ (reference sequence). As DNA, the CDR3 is TGTGCCAGCAGCTCGTCGGACGGCTCCTACGAGCAGTACTTC. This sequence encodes CASSSSDGSYEQYF.

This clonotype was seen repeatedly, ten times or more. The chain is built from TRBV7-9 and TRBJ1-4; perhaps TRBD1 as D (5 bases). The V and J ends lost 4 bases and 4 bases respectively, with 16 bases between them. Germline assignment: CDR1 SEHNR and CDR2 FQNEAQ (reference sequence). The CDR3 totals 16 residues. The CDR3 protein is CASSSLQGEVNEKLFF. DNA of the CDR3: TGTGCCAGCAGCTCACTCCAGGGAGAGGTTAATGAAAAACTGTTTTTT.

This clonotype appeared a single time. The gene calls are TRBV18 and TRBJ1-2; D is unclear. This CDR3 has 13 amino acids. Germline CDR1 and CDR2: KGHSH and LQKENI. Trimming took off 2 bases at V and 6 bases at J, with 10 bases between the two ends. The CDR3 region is CASSPGSRDGYTF. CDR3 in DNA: TGTGCCAGCTCACCAGGGAGCCGCGATGGCTACACCTTC.

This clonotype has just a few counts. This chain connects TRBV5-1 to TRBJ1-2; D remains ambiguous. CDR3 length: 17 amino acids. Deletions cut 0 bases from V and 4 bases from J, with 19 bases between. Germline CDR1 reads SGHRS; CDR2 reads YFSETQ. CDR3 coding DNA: TGCGCCAGCAGCTTGGCAAGTCCTGCTCTAGATTCCTATGGCTACACCTTC. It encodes CASSLASPALDSYGYTF.

In DNA, the CDR3 is TGCAGTGCTAGAGATATCACAGGTAACACTGAAGCTTTCTTT. Its translation: CSARDITGNTEAFF. The J gene is TRBJ1-1, the V gene TRBV20-1, with D possibly matching TRBD1 (5 bases). CDR3 length equals 14 residues. CDR1 DFQATT and CDR2 SNEGSKA come from the germline V gene (reference sequence). V lost 0 bases and J 2 bases, leaving 10 bases between the germline ends.

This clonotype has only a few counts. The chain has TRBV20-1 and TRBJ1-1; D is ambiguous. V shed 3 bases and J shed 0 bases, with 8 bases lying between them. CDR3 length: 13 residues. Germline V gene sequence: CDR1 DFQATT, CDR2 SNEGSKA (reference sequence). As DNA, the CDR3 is TGCAGTGCTAGGCATGCCATGAACACTGAAGCTTTCTTT. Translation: CSARHAMNTEAFF.

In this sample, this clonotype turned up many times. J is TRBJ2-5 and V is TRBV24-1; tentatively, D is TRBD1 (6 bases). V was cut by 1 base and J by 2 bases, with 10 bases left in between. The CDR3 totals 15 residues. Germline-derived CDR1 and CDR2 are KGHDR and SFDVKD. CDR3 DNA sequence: TGTGCCACCAGTGATTTCCAGGACAGACAAGAGACCCAGTACTTC. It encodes CATSDFQDRQETQYF.

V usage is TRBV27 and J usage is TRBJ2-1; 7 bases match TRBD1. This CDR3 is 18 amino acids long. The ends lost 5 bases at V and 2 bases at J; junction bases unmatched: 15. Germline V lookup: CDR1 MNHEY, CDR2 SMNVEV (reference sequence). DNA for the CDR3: TGTGCCAGCAGTCCCCAAGGGGTACAGGGGATAACCTACAATGAGCAGTTCTTC. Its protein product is CASSPQGVQGITYNEQFF.

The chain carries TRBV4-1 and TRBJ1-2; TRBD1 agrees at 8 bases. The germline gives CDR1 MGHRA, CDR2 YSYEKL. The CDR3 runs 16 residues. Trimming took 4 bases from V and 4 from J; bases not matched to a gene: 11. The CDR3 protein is CASSRPIDRGGYGYTF. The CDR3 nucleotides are TGCGCCAGCAGCCGCCCCATAGACAGGGGTGGCTATGGCTACACCTTC.

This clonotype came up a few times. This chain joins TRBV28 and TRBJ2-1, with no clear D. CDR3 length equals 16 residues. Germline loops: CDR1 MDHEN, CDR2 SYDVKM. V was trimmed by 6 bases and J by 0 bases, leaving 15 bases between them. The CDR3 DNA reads TGTGCCAGCAGAACCGTGGCGCAAAGCTCCTACAATGAGCAGTTCTTC. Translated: CASRTVAQSSYNEQFF.

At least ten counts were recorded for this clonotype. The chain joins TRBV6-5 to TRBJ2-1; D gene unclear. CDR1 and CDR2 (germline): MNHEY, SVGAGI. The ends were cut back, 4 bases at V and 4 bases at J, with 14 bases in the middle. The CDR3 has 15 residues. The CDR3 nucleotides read TGTGCCAGCAGTTCCGACGGCTCGAGGTACAATGAGCAGTTCTTC. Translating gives CASSSDGSRYNEQFF.

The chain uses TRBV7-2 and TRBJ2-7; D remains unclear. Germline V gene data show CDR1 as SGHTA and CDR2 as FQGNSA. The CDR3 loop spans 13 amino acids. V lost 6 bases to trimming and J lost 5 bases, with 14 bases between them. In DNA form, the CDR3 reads TGTGCCAGCAGGCATAACGGGTACGACGAGCAGTACTTC. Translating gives CASRHNGYDEQYF.

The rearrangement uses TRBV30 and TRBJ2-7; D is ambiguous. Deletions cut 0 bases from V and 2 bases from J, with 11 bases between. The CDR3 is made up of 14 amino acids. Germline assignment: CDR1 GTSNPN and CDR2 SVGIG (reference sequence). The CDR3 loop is CAWSVAEIPYEQYF. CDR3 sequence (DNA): TGTGCCTGGAGTGTCGCAGAAATTCCCTACGAGCAGTACTTC. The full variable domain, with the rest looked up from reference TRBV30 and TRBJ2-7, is SQTIHQWPATLVQPVGSPLSLECTVEGTSNPNLYWYRQAAGRGLQLLFYSVGIGQISSEVPQNLSASRPQDRQFILSSKKLLLSDSGFYLCAWSVAEIPYEQYFGPGTRLTVT.

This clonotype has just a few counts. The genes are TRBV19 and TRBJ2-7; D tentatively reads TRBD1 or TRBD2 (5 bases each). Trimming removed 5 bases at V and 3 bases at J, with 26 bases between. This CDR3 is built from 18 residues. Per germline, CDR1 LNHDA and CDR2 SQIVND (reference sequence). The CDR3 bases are TGTGCCAGTAGTCCCGGGACGACGAAAGGCTACCTTATCTACGAGCAGTACTTC. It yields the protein CASSPGTTKGYLIYEQYF. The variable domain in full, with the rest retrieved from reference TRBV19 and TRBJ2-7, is DGGITQSPKYLFRKEGQNVTLSCEQNLNHDAMYWYRQDPGQGLRLIYYSQIVNDFQKGDIAEGYSVSREKKESFPLTVTSAQKNPTAFYLCASSPGTTKGYLIYEQYFGPGTRLTVT.

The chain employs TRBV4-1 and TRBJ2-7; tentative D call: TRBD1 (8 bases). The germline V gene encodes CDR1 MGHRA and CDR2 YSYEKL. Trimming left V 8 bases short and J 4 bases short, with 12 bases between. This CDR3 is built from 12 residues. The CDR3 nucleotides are TGCGCCAGCGGACAGGGAGGGTACGAGCAGTACTTC. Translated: CASGQGGYEQYF.

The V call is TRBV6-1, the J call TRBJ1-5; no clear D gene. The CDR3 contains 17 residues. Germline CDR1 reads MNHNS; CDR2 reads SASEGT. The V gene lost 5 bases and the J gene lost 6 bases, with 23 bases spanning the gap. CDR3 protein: CASSKQLMSTASQPQHF. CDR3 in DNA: TGTGCCAGCAGTAAGCAATTAATGTCAACTGCTTCTCAGCCCCAGCATTTT.

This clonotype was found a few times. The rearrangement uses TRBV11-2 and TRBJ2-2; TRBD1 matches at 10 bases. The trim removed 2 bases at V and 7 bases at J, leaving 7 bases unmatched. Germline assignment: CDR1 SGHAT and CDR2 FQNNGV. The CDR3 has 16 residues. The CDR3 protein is CASSLTTGGQIGELFF. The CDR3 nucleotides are TGTGCCAGCAGCTTAACGACAGGGGGCCAGATCGGGGAGCTGTTTTTT.

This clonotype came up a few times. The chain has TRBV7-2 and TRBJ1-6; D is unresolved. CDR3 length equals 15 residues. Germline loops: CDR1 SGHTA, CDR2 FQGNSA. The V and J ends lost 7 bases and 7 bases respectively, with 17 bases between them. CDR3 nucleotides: TGTGCCAGCATCGAAAGGACGGGGAGAAATTCACCCCTCCACTTT. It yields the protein CASIERTGRNSPLHF.

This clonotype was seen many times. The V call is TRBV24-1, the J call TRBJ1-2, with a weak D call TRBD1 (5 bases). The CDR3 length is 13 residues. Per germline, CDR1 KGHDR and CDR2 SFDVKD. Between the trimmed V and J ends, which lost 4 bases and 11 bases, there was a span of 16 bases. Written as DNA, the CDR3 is TGTGCCACCAGTGAGTCGGGACGGCAGAGATACACCTTC. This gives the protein CATSESGRQRYTF.